This TCR beta chain was sequenced in a study of blood T cell repertoires in COVID-19. Whole-study context: Samples came from the United States, Italy and Spain, spanning acute and convalescent COVID-19. The cDNA or gDNA used as material had been derived from T cells, B-cell-depleted T cells, or PBMCs.

Germline V lookup: CDR1 SGHRS, CDR2 YFSETQ. This CDR3 is 12 amino acids long. V lost 5 bases and J lost 7, with 13 bases in between. Under the authors' procedure: Amplification from reference gene primers served as the basis for estimated nucleated cell counts. TCRdb's copy holds only in-frame clones and misses some; the assay was immunoSEQ multiplex PCR. The DNA was the basis for D and trimming; V, J and clone size are from that table. The profile shows 150,000 to 200,000 clones, 60% to 85% of them singletons. The V gene is TRBV5-1, the J gene TRBJ2-7; D unresolved. The origin of this receptor is a man between 60 and 75 years old with active or convalescent COVID-19. Sequences were obtained from peripheral blood. The CDR3 nucleotides are TGCGCCAGCAGTCGTAGAGTCGGGGAGCAGTACTTC. This translates into CASSRRVGEQYF.